The 10 T cell receptor beta chains reported below all come from one sample, sequenced in a study of T cells after yellow fever vaccination. In TCRdb, the 5' RACE reads were re-called with MiXCR into one record per CDR3 protein. The sample has some 250,000 distinct CDR3 sequences, approximately 3.8% seen once. Here the sequenced sample was PBMCs, taken 15 days after the yellow fever booster vaccination. All receptors derive from a man aged 18 to 30 who received the YFV17D yellow fever vaccine.

This clonotype was found many times. This rearrangement joins TRBV6-2 or TRBV6-3 to TRBJ2-2; D is unresolved. V lost 2 bases and J 5 bases, leaving 6 bases between the germline ends. CDR1 is MNHEY and CDR2 is SVGEGT in the germline V gene. This CDR3 region has 13 residues. The CDR3 spells CASSYRATGELFF. The CDR3 nucleotides are TGTGCCAGCAGTTACAGGGCAACCGGGGAGCTGTTTTTT.

This clonotype was picked up many times. The gene calls are TRBV5-1 and TRBJ1-2; TRBD1 might be the D (6 bases). Germline V gene data show CDR1 as SGHRS and CDR2 as YFSETQ. Trimming cost V 4 bases and J 4 bases, with 14 bases left between them. CDR3 length equals 14 residues. The CDR3 loop is CASSVGQIFYGYTF. The CDR3 DNA is TGCGCCAGCAGCGTTGGACAGATTTTCTATGGCTACACCTTC.

This clonotype was seen repeatedly, ten times or more. The chain couples TRBV12-3 or TRBV12-4 to TRBJ1-1, with 11 bases aligning to TRBD1. Unmatched junction bases numbered 0, after V lost 5 bases and J lost 10 bases. The CDR3 covers 11 residues. CDR3 sequence: CASSGTGGAFF. The CDR3 nucleotides read TGTGCCAGCAGTGGGACAGGGGGAGCTTTCTTT.

This clonotype was counted at least ten times. This chain joins TRBV7-2 and TRBJ1-3, with TRBD1 identical over 7 bases. The CDR3 contains 15 residues. Germline V gene data show CDR1 as SGHTA and CDR2 as FQGNSA. V trimming: 4 bases; J trimming: 2 bases; junction bases outside the gene matches: 5. CDR3 sequence (DNA): TGTGCCAGCAGCTCAAAGACAGGGACTGGAAACACCATATATTTT. It encodes CASSSKTGTGNTIYF.

There are many counts of this clonotype. The chain has TRBV5-4 and TRBJ2-3; D gene unclear. The germline V gene has CDR1 SGHNT and CDR2 YYREEE (reference sequence). The CDR3 has 15 amino acids. V was shortened by 0 bases and J by 2 bases, with 10 bases between the two germline ends. The CDR3 region has the DNA TGTGCCAGCAGCTTGGCGTCTACCCACACAGATACGCAGTATTTT. This sequence encodes CASSLASTHTDTQYF.

This clonotype was seen only a few times. This rearrangement joins TRBV7-2 to TRBJ2-7; maybe TRBD2 (6 bases). Germline V lookup: CDR1 SGHTA, CDR2 FQGNSA. The CDR3 contains 16 residues. V lost 5 bases to trimming and J lost 3 bases, with 20 bases between them. CDR3: CASSPAGTAAGYEQYF. As DNA, the CDR3 is TGTGCCAGCAGCCCCGCGGGGACGGCCGCCGGCTACGAGCAGTACTTC. The variable domain in full, completed from reference TRBV7-2 and TRBJ2-7, reads GAGVSQSPSNKVTEKGKDVELRCDPISGHTALYWYRQSLGQGLEFLIYFQGNSAPDKSGLPSDRFSAERTGGSVSTLTIQRTQQEDSAVYLCASSPAGTAAGYEQYFGPGTRLTVT.

The table lists this clonotype with many counts. V is TRBV7-2 and J is TRBJ1-1; D unresolved. Between the trimmed V and J ends, which lost 3 bases and 4 bases, there was a span of 15 bases. Germline V gives CDR1 SGHTA, CDR2 FQGNSA. The CDR3 has 15 residues. This chain's CDR3 is CASSFIAGTGTEAFF. The CDR3 bases are TGTGCCAGCAGCTTCATAGCAGGCACGGGCACTGAAGCTTTCTTT.

There are a few counts of this clonotype. The chain employs TRBV30 and TRBJ1-4; 11 positions match TRBD1. In germline, CDR1 is GTSNPN, CDR2 SVGIG (reference sequence). CDR3 length: 15 amino acids. With 0 bases clipped from V and 7 bases from J, the junction kept 4 bases outside the gene matches. The CDR3 here is CAWSVGTGGIEKLFF. CDR3 coding DNA: TGTGCCTGGAGTGTAGGGACAGGGGGAATTGAAAAACTGTTTTTT.

The J gene is TRBJ2-2, the V gene TRBV5-4, with a tentative D call TRBD2 (5 bases). V lost 6 bases and J lost 6, with 15 bases in between. The germline gives CDR1 SGHNT, CDR2 YYREEE (reference sequence). CDR3 length: 14 amino acids. In nucleotides, the CDR3 is TGTGCCAGCACCCCGGGGAAGGAGTCCGGGGAGCTGTTTTTT. Protein: CASTPGKESGELFF. The variable domain in full, with the rest retrieved from reference TRBV5-4 and TRBJ2-2, is ETGVTQSPTHLIKTRGQQVTLRCSSQSGHNTVSWYQQALGQGPQFIFQYYREEENGRGNFPPRFSGLQFPNYSSELNVNALELDDSALYLCASTPGKESGELFFGEGSRLTVL.

In this sample, this clonotype turned up many times. This sequence joins TRBV12-3 or TRBV12-4 and TRBJ1-2; 7 positions match TRBD1. Trimming cost V 7 bases and J 0 bases; bases outside gene matches: 5. CDR3 length equals 14 residues. This CDR3 reads CASTRDSPNYGYTF. The CDR3 bases are TGTGCCAGCACCCGGGACAGTCCTAACTATGGCTACACCTTC.